This T cell receptor (beta chain) was identified in a study of cytomegalovirus exposure and HLA in healthy donors. PCR used 60 Vbeta primers and 13 Jbeta primers. The data were produced by immunoSEQ multiplex PCR, yet TCRdb's version contains in-frame clones alone and is incomplete. The sample contains some 180,000 clones, roughly 84% of which appear only once. The CDR3 is 14 residues long. The germline CDR1 and CDR2 sequences are SGHRS and YFSETQ. V was pared by 3 bases and J by 5 bases, with 14 bases between. The chain uses TRBV5-1 and TRBJ1-1, with D possibly being TRBD1 (6 bases). The sample comprised PBMCs. This TCR derives from a girl aged 2 to 10 in good health and CMV-seropositive. The CDR3 reads CASSWTATGTEAFF. The CDR3 bases are TGCGCCAGCAGCTGGACAGCAACGGGGACTGAAGCTTTCTTT.